The T cell receptor beta chain described here comes from a study of blood T cell repertoires in COVID-19. Clones were sequenced by immunoSEQ multiplex PCR, and TCRdb holds only the in-frame ones, with some missing. The table shows about 140,000 clones, with approximately 89% occurring only once. This CDR3 region has 13 residues. V was shortened by 2 bases and J by 6 bases, with 11 bases between the two germline ends. In germline, CDR1 is MNHNS, CDR2 SASEGT. The specimen sequenced was peripheral blood. The rearrangement joins TRBV6-1 to TRBJ2-7; D perhaps matches TRBD1 (6 bases). The clonotype was recovered from a woman between 50 and 59 years old with acute or convalescent COVID-19. CDR3 sequence (DNA): TGTGCCAGCAGTGAAACCAGGGACATCGAGCAGTACTTC. Translation: CASSETRDIEQYF.